The 22 T cell receptor beta chains in this list originate from one sample, sequenced in a study of blood T cell repertoires in COVID-19. Sequenced by immunoSEQ multiplex PCR; TCRdb stores in-frame clones only, minus some. The sample comprises about 33,000 clones, around 80% of which are singletons, and 13% rests with the top ten. The sample consisted of peripheral blood. Receptors originate from a human donor in a cohort sampled during active COVID-19.

The chain recombines TRBV11-2 with TRBJ1-1; perhaps TRBD1 as D (5 bases). This CDR3 has 14 residues. V lost 3 bases to trimming and J lost 4 bases, with 12 bases between them. Germline V CDR1 and CDR2: SGHAT, FQNNGV. The CDR3 nucleotides read TGTGCCAGCAGCTTTATTGGAGGGACCACTGAAGCTTTCTTT. Protein sequence: CASSFIGGTTEAFF.

The genes are TRBV11-2 and TRBJ2-1; 10 positions match TRBD2. CDR1 is SGHAT, CDR2 FQNNGV, per germline. The CDR3 totals 14 residues. J lost 7 bases, V lost 5 bases, and 5 bases had no gene match. The CDR3 protein is CASSLAGVWNEQFF. The CDR3, as DNA: TGTGCCAGCAGCCTAGCGGGGGTCTGGAATGAGCAGTTCTTC.

The chain uses TRBV20-1 and TRBJ2-3, with 14 bases that match TRBD2. Per the germline V gene, CDR1 is DFQATT and CDR2 is SNEGSKA (reference sequence). V was pared by 3 bases and J by 3 bases, with 5 bases of the junction left unmatched. CDR3 length equals 16 residues. Written as DNA, the CDR3 is TGCAGTGCTAGTCGGACTAGCGGGGGGCGGACAGATACGCAGTATTTT. As protein: CSASRTSGGRTDTQYF.

This clone has more than one count but fewer than ten. The gene calls are TRBV6-2 or TRBV6-3 and TRBJ2-7; no reliable D call. Germline values: CDR1 MNHEY, CDR2 SVGEGT. V lost 2 bases and J 5 bases, leaving 13 bases between the germline ends. The CDR3 is 14 residues long. Here the CDR3 reads CASSYSTEGNEQYF. The CDR3 coding sequence is TGTGCCAGCAGTTACAGTACAGAAGGAAACGAGCAGTACTTC.

This rearrangement joins TRBV7-2 to TRBJ2-3, with a possible D match to TRBD2 (5 bases). CDR3 length equals 14 residues. Germline CDR1 and CDR2: SGHTA and FQGNSA. The V gene lost 1 base and the J gene lost 7 bases, with 12 bases spanning the gap. The CDR3 DNA sequence: TGTGCCAGCAGCTTAGAACGGGGTCTGTATACGCAGTATTTT. Translation gives CASSLERGLYTQYF.

The chain is built from TRBV7-2 and TRBJ1-3, with D perhaps matching TRBD1 (5 bases). The CDR3 consists of 15 residues. Trimming removed 6 bases at V and 0 bases at J, with 12 bases between. Germline V CDR1 and CDR2: SGHTA, FQGNSA. The CDR3 sequence: CASRGEEYSGNTIYF. CDR3 DNA: TGTGCCAGCAGGGGGGAGGAATACTCTGGAAACACCATATATTTT.

This sequence joins TRBV19 and TRBJ1-6, with D tentatively TRBD1 (5 bases). V shed 6 bases and J shed 5 bases, with 11 bases lying between them. The CDR3 is 14 amino acids. Germline CDR1 is LNHDA and CDR2 is SQIVND (reference sequence). The CDR3 region has the DNA TGTGCCAGTAGGCCCGGGACTAATAATTCACCCCTCCACTTT. Amino acids: CASRPGTNNSPLHF. Full variable domain (remainder filled in from reference TRBV19 and TRBJ1-6): DGGITQSPKYLFRKEGQNVTLSCEQNLNHDAMYWYRQDPGQGLRLIYYSQIVNDFQKGDIAEGYSVSREKKESFPLTVTSAQKNPTAFYLCASRPGTNNSPLHFGNGTRLTVT.

The CDR3 loop is CASSSGLAGGISETQYF. The CDR3 nucleotides read TGTGCCAGCAGCTCGGGACTAGCGGGGGGGATATCAGAGACCCAGTACTTC. V and J are TRBV5-8 and TRBJ2-5, with TRBD2 matching 16 bases. The length of the CDR3 is 17 residues. Looked up from germline, CDR1 is SGHTS and CDR2 is YDEGEE. V trimming: 3 bases; J trimming: 4 bases; junction bases outside the gene matches: 6.

The sample holds one count of this clone. The chain employs TRBV14 and TRBJ1-2, with unresolved D. The V and J ends lost 2 bases and 3 bases respectively, with 7 bases between them. This CDR3 has 13 amino acids. Germline V CDR1 and CDR2: SGHDN, FVKESK. CDR3 bases: TGTGCCAGCAGCCAAAACAGAGACTATGGCTACACCTTC. This encodes CASSQNRDYGYTF.

The rearrangement joins TRBV5-1 to TRBJ1-1; TRBD1 aligns across 8 bases. Germline-derived CDR1 and CDR2 are SGHRS and YFSETQ. The length of the CDR3 is 14 residues. Trimming took 1 base from V and 5 from J; bases not matched to a gene: 4. CDR3 loop: CASSLRQGTTEAFF. CDR3 nucleotides: TGCGCCAGCAGCTTGAGACAGGGGACAACTGAAGCTTTCTTT.

The chain has TRBV7-9 and TRBJ2-2, with D possibly matching TRBD1 (6 bases). The CDR3 runs 17 residues. The V end lost 6 bases, the J end lost 0 bases, and 17 bases lay between the germline ends. Germline values: CDR1 SEHNR, CDR2 FQNEAQ (reference sequence). DNA for the CDR3: TGTGCCAGCAGTCCGTTTCCGGGACAACCGAACACCGGGGAGCTGTTTTTT. It yields the protein CASSPFPGQPNTGELFF.

This chain links TRBV7-8 with TRBJ1-6; D ambiguous. The CDR3 has 15 amino acids. Deletions cut 0 bases from V and 6 bases from J, with 9 bases between. The germline CDR1 and CDR2 sequences are SGHVS and FQNEAQ. The CDR3 DNA follows: TGTGCCAGCAGCTTAGCGCAAACGAGTAATTCACCCCTCCACTTT. As protein: CASSLAQTSNSPLHF. The complete variable domain, with remaining parts taken from reference TRBV7-8 and TRBJ1-6, reads GAGVSQSPRYKVAKRGQDVALRCDPISGHVSLFWYQQALGQGPEFLTYFQNEAQLDKSGLPSDRFFAERPEGSVSTLKIQRTQQEDSAVYLCASSLAQTSNSPLHFGNGTRLTVT.

The rearrangement uses TRBV7-9 and TRBJ2-7; TRBD2 might be the D (5 bases). The CDR3 has 16 residues. Germline V gene lookup returns CDR1 SEHNR and CDR2 FQNEAQ (reference sequence). The V gene lost 5 bases and the J gene lost 2 bases, with 19 bases spanning the gap. CDR3 amino acids: CASSHPARTGTYEQYF. In DNA, the CDR3 is TGTGCCAGCAGCCACCCTGCCAGGACGGGAACCTACGAGCAGTACTTC.

J is TRBJ1-2 and V is TRBV6-1, with 7 bases aligning to TRBD1. This CDR3 has 13 residues. The germline gives CDR1 MNHNS, CDR2 SASEGT. The J segment lost 3 bases and the V segment lost 2 bases, leaving 0 bases of the junction unmatched. The CDR3 spells CASSEQGDYGYTF. CDR3 sequence (DNA): TGTGCCAGCAGTGAACAGGGGGACTATGGCTACACCTTC.

The table lists this clone with a few counts. The rearrangement links TRBV7-2 to TRBJ2-7; TRBD1 matches at 9 bases. The CDR3 is 16 amino acids. CDR1 SGHTA and CDR2 FQGNSA come from the germline V gene. J was trimmed by 2 bases and V by 1 base; bases with no gene match: 6. The CDR3 DNA is TGTGCCAGCAGCTTAGGAAGGAGACAGGGGGCCTACGAGCAGTACTTC. Its translation: CASSLGRRQGAYEQYF.

The chain uses TRBV28 and TRBJ2-7; tentatively, D is TRBD2 (5 bases). The CDR3 covers 12 residues. The germline V gene encodes CDR1 MDHEN and CDR2 SYDVKM. V shed 6 bases and J shed 6 bases, with 12 bases lying between them. CDR3 amino acids: CASSFRRLEQYF. The CDR3 DNA follows: TGTGCCAGCAGCTTCCGGAGGCTCGAGCAGTACTTC.

The chain links TRBV30 to TRBJ1-3; 7 bases fit TRBD1. Germline trimming cut 4 bases from V and 2 bases from J; bases unmatched to any gene: 8. Germline CDR1 reads GTSNPN; CDR2 reads SVGIG (reference sequence). The CDR3 length is 15 residues. The CDR3 region is CAWKVPDRTGNTIYF. The DNA for the CDR3 is TGTGCCTGGAAAGTTCCGGACAGGACTGGAAACACCATATATTTT.

This clone is a singleton in its sample. The chain uses TRBV2 and TRBJ2-3; TRBD2 matches 7 bases. V shed 6 bases and J 0 bases; nucleotides not matched to a gene: 3. Germline CDR1 reads SNHLY; CDR2 reads FYNNEI. This CDR3 is 14 amino acids long. The CDR3 sequence: CASRSGTSTDTQYF. CDR3 bases: TGTGCCAGCAGGAGCGGGACTAGCACAGATACGCAGTATTTT.

The chain is built from TRBV29-1 and TRBJ2-3, with D perhaps matching TRBD1 (5 bases). V was pared by 6 bases and J by 2 bases, with 15 bases between. The CDR3 covers 14 residues. Germline CDR1 reads SQVTM; CDR2 reads ANQGSEA. For the CDR3, the DNA is TGCAGCGTAGTCAGGGTCGATTCCACAGATACGCAGTATTTT. Translating it yields CSVVRVDSTDTQYF.

The sample holds one count of this clone. The rearrangement links TRBV5-1 to TRBJ2-6; a possible D gene is TRBD1 (6 bases). CDR1 SGHRS and CDR2 YFSETQ come from the germline V gene. The V and J ends lost 4 bases and 2 bases respectively, with 7 bases between them. The CDR3 length is 14 residues. CDR3 loop: CASSRTAGANVLTF. The DNA for the CDR3 is TGCGCCAGCAGCAGGACAGCTGGGGCCAACGTCCTGACTTTC.

A remark on this clone: Relative to the germline gene, one junction end is altered; a read error may explain this. This rearrangement joins TRBV20-1 to TRBJ1-1; D unresolved. This CDR3 spans 11 amino acids. Per germline, CDR1 DFQATT and CDR2 SNEGSKA (reference sequence). CDR3 nucleotides: TGCAGTGCTAGAGGTAACAGTGAAGCTTTCTTT. Translating it yields CSARGNSEAFF.

About this clone: Distinct nucleotide sequences in the sample also encode this CDR3. V gene TRBV3-1 (or the pseudogene TRBV3-2) combines with J gene TRBJ2-2; maybe TRBD2 (6 bases). The CDR3 is 14 residues long. The germline V and J ends were trimmed by 3 bases and 1 base, with 6 bases remaining between them. CDR1 and CDR2 from the germline V gene are LGHDT and YNNKEL (reference sequence). The chain's CDR3 is CASSQGGNTGELFF. The CDR3 nucleotides are TGTGCCAGCAGCCAGGGAGGGAACACCGGGGAGCTGTTTTTT.